This record concerns one T cell receptor beta chain sequence. The data were taken from a study of blood T cell repertoires in COVID-19. The overall study: Acute and convalescent COVID-19 specimens originated in the United States, Italy and Spain. PBMCs, B-cell-depleted T cells, or T cells were the source of the cDNA or gDNA that made up the material.

The CDR3 is made up of 15 amino acids. V was pared by 4 bases and J by 2 bases, with 11 bases between. Germline V lookup: CDR1 KGHDR, CDR2 SFDVKD. Original handling: How many nucleated cells were present was estimated from reference gene primer amplification. This table comes from immunoSEQ multiplex PCR, and its TCRdb copy is limited to in-frame clones, with some not included. The DNA was the basis for D and trimming; V, J and clone size are from that table. The sample contains some 110,000 clones, over 80% of which appear only once. Sequenced input: peripheral blood. The V gene is TRBV24-1, the J gene TRBJ2-1; D perhaps matches TRBD2 (6 bases). The receptor was isolated from a man in his fifties or sixties with acute or convalescent COVID-19. The CDR3, as DNA: TGTGCCACCAGTGACCCCGGGAGAGCCTACAATGAGCAGTTCTTC. This encodes CATSDPGRAYNEQFF.